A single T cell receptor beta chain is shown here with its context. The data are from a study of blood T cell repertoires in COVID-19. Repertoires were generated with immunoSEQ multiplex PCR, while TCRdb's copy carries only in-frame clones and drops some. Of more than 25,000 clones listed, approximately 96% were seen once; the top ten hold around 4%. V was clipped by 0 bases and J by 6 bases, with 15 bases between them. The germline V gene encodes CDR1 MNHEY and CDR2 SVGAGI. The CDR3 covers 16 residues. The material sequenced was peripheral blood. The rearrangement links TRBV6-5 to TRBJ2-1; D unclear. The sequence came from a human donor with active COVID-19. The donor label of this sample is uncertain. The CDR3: CASSYSGGYSGNEQFF. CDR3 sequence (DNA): TGTGCCAGCAGTTACTCGGGTGGTTATTCAGGCAATGAGCAGTTCTTC.